Below, 32 T cell receptor beta chains from the same sample are listed, as sequenced in a study of T cell responses to AZD1222 COVID-19 vaccine. Generated by immunoSEQ multiplex PCR, the TCRdb table keeps only in-frame clones and is missing some. The profile shows 200,000 to 250,000 clones, roughly 94% of them singletons. This sample comprised peripheral blood, obtained 28 days after the second dose of the MenACWY control vaccine. Source of these receptors: an adult who received the MenACWY meningococcal vaccine as a control.

Written as DNA, the CDR3 is TGCGCCAGCAGCCAAGTCGGGATAGCGAGGACCGGGGAGCTGTTTTTT. This codes for CASSQVGIARTGELFF. The chain couples TRBV4-1 to TRBJ2-2; the D gene is possibly TRBD2 (5 bases). With 1 base removed from V and 5 bases from J, the gap between germline ends came to 14 bases. The V gene's germline CDR1 is MGHRA and CDR2 YSYEKL. This CDR3 is built from 16 residues.

This chain uses TRBV2 with TRBJ2-5; the D is unclear. Trimming took 0 bases from V and 4 from J, leaving 12 bases between them. CDR1 is SNHLY, CDR2 FYNNEI, per germline. This CDR3 comprises 15 residues. The DNA for the CDR3 is TGTGCCAGCAGTGAAGCGCTAAGGTTTTCAGAGACCCAGTACTTC. This codes for CASSEALRFSETQYF.

Here the CDR3 reads CASSLASGGLADTQYF. The CDR3 DNA follows: TGTGCCAGCAGCTTAGCCTCAGGGGGCTTGGCAGATACGCAGTATTTT. V and J are TRBV7-9 and TRBJ2-3, with 8 bases that match TRBD1. The V and J ends lost 0 bases and 4 bases, in that order; junction bases with no gene match: 6. This CDR3 comprises 16 residues. CDR1 is SEHNR and CDR2 is FQNEAQ in the germline V gene (reference sequence).

The gene calls are TRBV30 and TRBJ2-7, with a possible D match to TRBD1 (6 bases). Germline CDR1 and CDR2: GTSNPN and SVGIG (reference sequence). The V end was cut by 3 bases, the J end by 2 bases, with 11 bases between. This CDR3 region has 13 residues. This CDR3 reads CAWSGQPTYEQYF. The CDR3 bases are TGTGCCTGGAGCGGACAGCCGACCTACGAGCAGTACTTC.

The chain couples TRBV7-8 to TRBJ1-6; maybe TRBD1 (6 bases). Germline lookup yields CDR1 SGHVS and CDR2 FQNEAQ. The V and J ends lost 3 bases and 9 bases respectively, with 27 bases between them. This CDR3 spans 19 amino acids. The CDR3 is CASSFLKQGNPSRSSPLHF. CDR3 coding DNA: TGTGCCAGCAGCTTCCTCAAACAGGGTAACCCCTCACGGAGTTCACCCCTCCACTTT.

V and J are TRBV5-4 and TRBJ2-5; the D gene is possibly TRBD2 (5 bases). This CDR3 spans 13 amino acids. Germline V gene sequence: CDR1 SGHNT, CDR2 YYREEE (reference sequence). Trimming stripped 9 bases from V and 1 base from J, with 13 bases between. The CDR3 loop is CAIALGLQETQYF. The CDR3 bases are TGTGCCATCGCGCTCGGACTCCAAGAGACCCAGTACTTC.

The V and J genes are TRBV28 and TRBJ2-2, with no clear D. The V end lost 8 bases, the J end lost 0 bases, and 19 bases lay between the germline ends. CDR1 is MDHEN and CDR2 is SYDVKM in the germline V gene. The CDR3 covers 17 residues. CDR3 sequence: CASCGPLTVPNTGELFF. CDR3 bases: TGTGCCAGCTGTGGACCCTTGACCGTACCGAACACCGGGGAGCTGTTTTTT.

This clone was counted once. This chain uses TRBV28 with TRBJ1-5, with 7 nucleotides matching TRBD1. Germline-derived CDR1 and CDR2 are MDHEN and SYDVKM. V dropped 7 bases and J dropped 0; count of bases not matched to a gene: 3. The CDR3 consists of 14 residues. CDR3 DNA: TGTGCCAGCACCCGGGACAGTAGCAATCAGCCCCAGCATTTT. Translation gives CASTRDSSNQPQHF.

V gene TRBV5-4 combines with J gene TRBJ2-1; tentative D call: TRBD2 (6 bases). Germline V gives CDR1 SGHNT, CDR2 YYREEE (reference sequence). The CDR3 totals 15 residues. Between the trimmed V and J ends, which lost 0 bases and 1 base, there was a span of 8 bases. The CDR3: CASSLAGVSYNEQFF. CDR3 coding DNA: TGTGCCAGCAGCTTGGCGGGAGTTTCCTACAATGAGCAGTTCTTC.

The rearrangement joins TRBV24-1 to TRBJ2-7; 7 bases align to TRBD1. Germline values: CDR1 KGHDR, CDR2 SFDVKD. V shed 3 bases and J 6 bases; nucleotides not matched to a gene: 10. The CDR3 loop spans 15 amino acids. This CDR3 is CATSDRQGVSGEQYF. The CDR3 nucleotides read TGTGCCACCAGTGATAGACAGGGAGTGAGTGGCGAGCAGTACTTC.

V is TRBV3-1 (or the pseudogene TRBV3-2) and J is TRBJ1-6, with TRBD1 as a possible D gene (5 bases). The germline V gene encodes CDR1 LGHDT and CDR2 YNNKEL (reference sequence). The CDR3 loop spans 14 amino acids. Trimming took off 5 bases at V and 5 bases at J, with 10 bases between the two ends. CDR3 in DNA: TGTGCCAGCAGCGCCTGGGGGGATAATTCACCCCTCCACTTT. Translated, it gives CASSAWGDNSPLHF.

This chain connects TRBV9 to TRBJ1-6, with 7 positions matching TRBD1. Germline V lookup: CDR1 SGDLS, CDR2 YYNGEE. V lost 3 bases, J lost 6 bases, and 12 bases stayed unmatched. The CDR3 spans 17 residues. This CDR3 reads CASSAYGQAAFNSPLHF. CDR3 sequence (DNA): TGTGCCAGCAGCGCCTATGGACAGGCTGCCTTTAATTCACCCCTCCACTTT.

The chain recombines TRBV5-6 with TRBJ2-2; D remains ambiguous. Trimming cost V 0 bases and J 0 bases, with 12 bases left between them. Germline V CDR1 and CDR2: SGHDT, YYEEEE. The CDR3 contains 17 residues. CDR3 sequence (DNA): TGTGCCAGCAGCTTGGACCGGTACGGCGCGAACACCGGGGAGCTGTTTTTT. It specifies CASSLDRYGANTGELFF.

This chain uses TRBV19 with TRBJ1-1; D might be TRBD1 (6 bases). V was cut by 5 bases and J by 5 bases, with 12 bases left in between. Germline CDR1 LNHDA, CDR2 SQIVND (reference sequence). The CDR3 covers 13 residues. Here the CDR3 reads CASSPGQLTEAFF. CDR3 bases: TGTGCCAGTAGTCCCGGACAGCTAACTGAAGCTTTCTTT.

The chain uses TRBV9 and TRBJ2-7; 9 bases match TRBD1. J lost 0 bases, V lost 0 bases, and 7 bases had no gene match. This CDR3 is built from 17 residues. From germline, CDR1 is SGDLS and CDR2 YYNGEE. CDR3 protein: CASSVEGQGPLSYEQYF. DNA for the CDR3: TGTGCCAGCAGCGTAGAGGGACAGGGTCCCCTCTCCTACGAGCAGTACTTC.

This clone was seen only once. The gene calls are TRBV11-2 and TRBJ2-7, with TRBD1 as a possible D gene (6 bases). Germline CDR1 SGHAT, CDR2 FQNNGV. The CDR3 loop spans 13 amino acids. Trimming pared 4 bases from V and 4 bases from J, leaving 11 bases between. For the CDR3, the DNA is TGTGCCAGCAGCTCTAACAGGGTATACGAGCAGTACTTC. This codes for CASSSNRVYEQYF.

The chain carries TRBV4-1 and TRBJ1-2, with D unclear. V was shortened by 3 bases and J by 0 bases, with 14 bases between the two germline ends. Looked up from germline, CDR1 is MGHRA and CDR2 is YSYEKL. The CDR3 loop spans 16 amino acids. CDR3 loop: CASSHPRGFSNYGYTF. The CDR3 DNA sequence: TGCGCCAGCAGCCACCCCCGTGGGTTTTCTAACTATGGCTACACCTTC.

The sample holds one count of this clone. The rearrangement joins TRBV11-2 to TRBJ2-7; 9 bases align to TRBD2. CDR1 and CDR2 from the germline V gene are SGHAT and FQNNGV. Trimming cost V 1 base and J 6 bases; bases outside gene matches: 4. The CDR3 extends over 14 amino acids. The CDR3 DNA is TGTGCCAGCAGCTTAGCCCTAGCGGGACGCGAGCAGTACTTC. It encodes CASSLALAGREQYF.

This chain's CDR3 is CASSDRANNSPLHF. In DNA form, the CDR3 reads TGTGCCAGCAGCGACAGGGCCAATAATTCACCCCTCCACTTT. This chain connects TRBV3-1 (or the pseudogene TRBV3-2) to TRBJ1-6; 7 bases fit TRBD1. CDR3 length equals 14 residues. With 5 bases clipped from V and 5 bases from J, the junction kept 3 bases outside the gene matches. Germline CDR1 is LGHDT and CDR2 is YNNKEL (reference sequence).

This chain connects TRBV4-2 to TRBJ2-7, with D unresolved. V shed 5 bases and J shed 6 bases, with 14 bases lying between them. Looked up from germline, CDR1 is LGHNA and CDR2 is YNFKEQ. The CDR3 is 13 residues long. The CDR3 protein is CASSNGPQAEQYF. In DNA form, the CDR3 reads TGTGCCAGCAGCAACGGACCCCAGGCCGAGCAGTACTTC.

V and J are TRBV28 and TRBJ2-5, with 8 bases matching TRBD1. The CDR3 is 13 amino acids. From germline, CDR1 is MDHEN and CDR2 SYDVKM. V trimming: 3 bases; J trimming: 6 bases; junction bases outside the gene matches: 3. As DNA, the CDR3 is TGTGCCAGCAGTTTTCAGGGGGCAAAGACCCAGTACTTC. Its protein product is CASSFQGAKTQYF.

CDR3 coding DNA: TGTGCCAGCAGCCCGGACAGTCCAATCTACGAGCAGTACTTC. Translated, it gives CASSPDSPIYEQYF. V is TRBV11-3 and J is TRBJ2-7, with D possibly matching TRBD1 (6 bases). CDR1 and CDR2 (germline): SGHNT, YENEEA. CDR3 length: 14 residues. Trimming cost V 5 bases and J 3 bases, with 14 bases left between them.

The CDR3 sequence is CASAQGDEQYF. The CDR3 nucleotides read TGTGCCAGCGCACAGGGGGACGAGCAGTACTTC. The V gene is TRBV27, the J gene TRBJ2-7, with 8 nucleotides matching TRBD1. This CDR3 contains 11 residues. V was pared by 8 bases and J by 5 bases, with 2 bases of the junction left unmatched. Looked up from germline, CDR1 is MNHEY and CDR2 is SMNVEV (reference sequence).

V is TRBV19 and J is TRBJ2-3, with D possibly matching TRBD2 (5 bases). There are 15 residues in the CDR3. The V and J ends lost 5 bases and 2 bases respectively, with 14 bases between them. CDR1 is LNHDA, CDR2 SQIVND, per germline (reference sequence). The CDR3 sequence: CASSLRVTNTDTQYF. The CDR3 DNA sequence: TGTGCCAGTAGTTTGAGGGTGACAAACACAGATACGCAGTATTTT. Full variable domain (remainder filled in from reference TRBV19 and TRBJ2-3): DGGITQSPKYLFRKEGQNVTLSCEQNLNHDAMYWYRQDPGQGLRLIYYSQIVNDFQKGDIAEGYSVSREKKESFPLTVTSAQKNPTAFYLCASSLRVTNTDTQYFGPGTRLTVL.

Turning to this clone: Other nucleotide sequences in the sample specify the same CDR3. The rearrangement links TRBV14 to TRBJ2-3; D is possibly TRBD1 or TRBD2 (5 bases each). The germline V gene has CDR1 SGHDN and CDR2 FVKESK. The V end lost 1 base, the J end lost 1 base, and 6 bases lay between the germline ends. There are 14 residues in the CDR3. This CDR3 reads CASSQGGRTDTQYF. In nucleotides, the CDR3 is TGTGCCAGCAGCCAAGGGGGACGCACAGATACGCAGTATTTT.

The J gene is TRBJ1-5, the V gene TRBV7-2; 7 nucleotides align to TRBD1. This CDR3 is 14 amino acids long. Germline V gene lookup returns CDR1 SGHTA and CDR2 FQGNSA. V was clipped by 5 bases and J by 6 bases; unmatched bases: 7. The CDR3 region is CASSTRQGGQPQHF. The CDR3 region has the DNA TGTGCCAGCAGCACGCGACAGGGTGGTCAGCCCCAGCATTTT.

The gene calls are TRBV6-6 and TRBJ2-1; 8 bases align to TRBD1. Per germline, CDR1 MNHNY and CDR2 SVGAGI (reference sequence). V gave up 2 bases and J gave up 10 bases; unmatched junction bases: 10. The CDR3 runs 15 residues. The CDR3 loop reads CASSYETGATGEQFF. The CDR3 nucleotides are TGTGCCAGCAGTTACGAGACAGGGGCAACGGGCGAGCAGTTCTTC.

Turning to this clone: Additional DNA sequences in this sample encode the identical CDR3. J is TRBJ2-7 and V is TRBV9; tentatively, D is TRBD2 (5 bases). The CDR3 totals 13 residues. V lost 0 bases to trimming and J lost 3 bases, with 7 bases between them. CDR1 SGDLS and CDR2 YYNGEE come from the germline V gene. CDR3 nucleotide sequence: TGTGCCAGCAGCGTAGCTAGCAACTACGAGCAGTACTTC. It codes for CASSVASNYEQYF. The complete variable domain, with remaining parts taken from reference TRBV9 and TRBJ2-7, reads DSGVTQTPKHLITATGQRVTLRCSPRSGDLSVYWYQQSLDQGLQFLIQYYNGEERAKGNILERFSAQQFPDLHSELNLSSLELGDSALYFCASSVASNYEQYFGPGTRLTVT.

The chain couples TRBV9 to TRBJ2-3, with 9 bases matching TRBD1. The CDR3 has 15 residues. Germline trimming cut 0 bases from V and 3 bases from J; bases unmatched to any gene: 2. Germline loops: CDR1 SGDLS, CDR2 YYNGEE. CDR3 sequence (DNA): TGTGCCAGCAGCGTAGACGGGACAGGGACAGATACGCAGTATTTT. The encoded protein is CASSVDGTGTDTQYF. Full variable domain (missing parts from reference TRBV9 and TRBJ2-3): DSGVTQTPKHLITATGQRVTLRCSPRSGDLSVYWYQQSLDQGLQFLIQYYNGEERAKGNILERFSAQQFPDLHSELNLSSLELGDSALYFCASSVDGTGTDTQYFGPGTRLTVL.

The chain links TRBV27 to TRBJ2-3; possibly TRBD2 for D (5 bases). Germline CDR1 is MNHEY and CDR2 is SMNVEV (reference sequence). Deletions cut 0 bases from V and 7 bases from J, with 17 bases between. There are 16 residues in the CDR3. For the CDR3, the DNA is TGTGCCAGCAGTTTATCCGCAGGTGGACTTCTATATACGCAGTATTTT. Translating gives CASSLSAGGLLYTQYF.

The chain has TRBV29-1 and TRBJ1-3; tentatively, D is TRBD1 (5 bases). The CDR3 loop spans 16 amino acids. Germline values: CDR1 SQVTM, CDR2 ANQGSEA. V lost 1 base and J 0 bases, leaving 13 bases between the germline ends. The CDR3 spells CSVEGRDGSSGNTIYF. The CDR3 nucleotides are TGCAGCGTTGAAGGTCGGGACGGAAGCTCTGGAAACACCATATATTTT. Full variable domain (missing parts from reference TRBV29-1 and TRBJ1-3): SAVISQKPSRDICQRGTSLTIQCQVDSQVTMMFWYRQQPGQSLTLIATANQGSEATYESGFVIDKFPISRPNLTFSTLTVSNMSPEDSSIYLCSVEGRDGSSGNTIYFGEGSWLTVV.

Worth noting for this clone: This sample also contains other DNA sequences that code for the same CDR3. V usage is TRBV5-1 and J usage is TRBJ1-1; 10 bases map to TRBD1. CDR1 and CDR2 from the germline V gene are SGHRS and YFSETQ. The J segment lost 3 bases and the V segment lost 0 bases, leaving 2 bases of the junction unmatched. The CDR3 contains 15 residues. The CDR3: CASSLVGTGDTEAFF. The CDR3 bases are TGCGCCAGCAGCTTGGTTGGGACAGGGGACACTGAAGCTTTCTTT.